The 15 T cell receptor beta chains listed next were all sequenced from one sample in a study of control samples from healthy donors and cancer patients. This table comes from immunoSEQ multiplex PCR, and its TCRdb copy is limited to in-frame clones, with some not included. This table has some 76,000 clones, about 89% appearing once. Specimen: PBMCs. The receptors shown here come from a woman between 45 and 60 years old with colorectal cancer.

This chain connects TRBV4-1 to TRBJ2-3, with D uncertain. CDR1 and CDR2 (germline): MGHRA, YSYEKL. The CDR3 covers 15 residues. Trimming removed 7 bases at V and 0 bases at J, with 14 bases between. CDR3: CASNLDGPSTDTQYF. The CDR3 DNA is TGCGCCAGCAACCTAGACGGTCCTAGCACAGATACGCAGTATTTT.

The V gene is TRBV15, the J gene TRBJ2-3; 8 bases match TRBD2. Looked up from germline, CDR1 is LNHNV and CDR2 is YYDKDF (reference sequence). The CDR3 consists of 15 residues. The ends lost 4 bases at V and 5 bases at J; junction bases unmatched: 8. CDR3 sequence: CATSIAGGWGDTQYF. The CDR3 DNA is TGTGCCACCAGCATTGCGGGGGGCTGGGGAGATACGCAGTATTTT.

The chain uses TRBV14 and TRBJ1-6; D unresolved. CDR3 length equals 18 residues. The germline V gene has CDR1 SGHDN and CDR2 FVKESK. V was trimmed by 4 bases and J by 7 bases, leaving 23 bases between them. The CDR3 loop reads CASSLLDSGPDGNSPLHF. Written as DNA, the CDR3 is TGTGCCAGCAGCCTACTAGATTCTGGCCCCGATGGAAATTCACCCCTCCACTTT.

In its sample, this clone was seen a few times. The CDR3 loop reads CSVRKQGATGELFF. In DNA form, the CDR3 reads TGCAGCGTCCGGAAACAGGGGGCGACCGGGGAGCTGTTTTTT. This sequence joins TRBV29-1 and TRBJ2-2, with 9 bases lining up with TRBD1. Germline CDR1 is SQVTM and CDR2 is ANQGSEA. With 6 bases clipped from V and 5 bases from J, the junction kept 7 bases outside the gene matches. CDR3 length equals 14 residues.

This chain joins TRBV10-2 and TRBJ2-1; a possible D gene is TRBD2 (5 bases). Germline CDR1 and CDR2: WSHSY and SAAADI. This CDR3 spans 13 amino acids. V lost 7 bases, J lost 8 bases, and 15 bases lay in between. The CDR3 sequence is CASIRRLRDEQFF. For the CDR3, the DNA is TGCGCCAGCATCCGGAGGCTTAGGGATGAGCAGTTCTTC.

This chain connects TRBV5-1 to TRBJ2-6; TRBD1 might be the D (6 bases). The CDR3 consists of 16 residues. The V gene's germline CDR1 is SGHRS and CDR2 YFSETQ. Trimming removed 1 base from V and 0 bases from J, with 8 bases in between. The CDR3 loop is CASSLTGSSGANVLTF. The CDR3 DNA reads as TGCGCCAGCAGCTTGACAGGGAGCTCTGGGGCCAACGTCCTGACTTTC. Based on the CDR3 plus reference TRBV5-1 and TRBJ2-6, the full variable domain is KAGVTQTPRYLIKTRGQQVTLSCSPISGHRSVSWYQQTPGQGLQFLFEYFSETQRNKGNFPGRFSGRQFSNSRSEMNVSTLELGDSALYLCASSLTGSSGANVLTFGAGSRLTVL.

CDR3: CASSSWFGDYNEQFF. CDR3 nucleotides: TGCGCCAGCAGCTCCTGGTTTGGGGACTACAATGAGCAGTTCTTC. The chain joins TRBV5-1 to TRBJ2-1; D unclear. This CDR3 contains 15 residues. V was shortened by 3 bases and J by 3 bases, with 13 bases between the two germline ends. CDR1 and CDR2 from the germline V gene are SGHRS and YFSETQ.

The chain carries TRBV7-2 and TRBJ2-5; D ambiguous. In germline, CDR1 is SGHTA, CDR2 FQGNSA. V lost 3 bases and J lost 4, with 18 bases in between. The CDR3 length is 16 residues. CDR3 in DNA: TGTGCCAGCAGCTTGGGCTCCAATACCGGCGCAGAGACCCAGTACTTC. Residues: CASSLGSNTGAETQYF. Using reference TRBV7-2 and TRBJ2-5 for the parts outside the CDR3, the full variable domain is GAGVSQSPSNKVTEKGKDVELRCDPISGHTALYWYRQSLGQGLEFLIYFQGNSAPDKSGLPSDRFSAERTGGSVSTLTIQRTQQEDSAVYLCASSLGSNTGAETQYFGPGTRLLVL.

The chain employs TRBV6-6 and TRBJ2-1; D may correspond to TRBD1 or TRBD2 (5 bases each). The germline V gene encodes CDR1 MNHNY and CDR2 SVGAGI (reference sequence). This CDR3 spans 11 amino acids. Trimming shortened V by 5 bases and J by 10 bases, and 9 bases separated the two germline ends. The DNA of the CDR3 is TGTGCCAGCAGTCCGGGACGGGAGCAGTTCTTC. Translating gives CASSPGREQFF.

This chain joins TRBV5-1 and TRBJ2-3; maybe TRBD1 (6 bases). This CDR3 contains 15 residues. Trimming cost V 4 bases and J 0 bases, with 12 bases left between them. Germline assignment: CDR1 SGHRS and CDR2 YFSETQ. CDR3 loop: CASSTRGQSTDTQYF. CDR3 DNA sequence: TGCGCCAGCAGCACTCGGGGACAAAGCACAGATACGCAGTATTTT.

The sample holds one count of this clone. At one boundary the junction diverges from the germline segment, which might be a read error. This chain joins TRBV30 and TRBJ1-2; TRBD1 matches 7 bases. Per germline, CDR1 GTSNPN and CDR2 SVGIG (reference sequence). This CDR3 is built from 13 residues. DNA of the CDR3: TGTGCCTGGAGTGCCCCAGGGACAGTCGGCTGCACCTTC. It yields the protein CAWSAPGTVGCTF.

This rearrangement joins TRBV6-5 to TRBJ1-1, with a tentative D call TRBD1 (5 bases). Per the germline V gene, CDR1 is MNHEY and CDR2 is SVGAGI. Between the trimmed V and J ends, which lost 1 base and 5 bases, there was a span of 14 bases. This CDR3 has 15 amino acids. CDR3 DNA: TGTGCCAGCAGTTACTTCCCGGGACGCGGGACTGAAGCTTTCTTT. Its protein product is CASSYFPGRGTEAFF.

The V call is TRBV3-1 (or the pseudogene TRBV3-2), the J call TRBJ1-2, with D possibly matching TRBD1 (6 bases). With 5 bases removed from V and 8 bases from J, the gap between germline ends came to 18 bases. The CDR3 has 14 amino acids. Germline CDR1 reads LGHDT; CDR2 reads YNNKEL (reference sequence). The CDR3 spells CASSGGHHFEGYTF. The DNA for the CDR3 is TGTGCCAGCAGCGGGGGACATCACTTTGAGGGCTACACCTTC.

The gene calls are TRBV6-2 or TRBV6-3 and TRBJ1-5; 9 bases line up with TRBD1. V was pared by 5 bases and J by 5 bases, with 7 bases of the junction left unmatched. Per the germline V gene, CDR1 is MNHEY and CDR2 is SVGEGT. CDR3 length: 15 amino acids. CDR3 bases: TGTGCCAGCAGTCCCGGGACAGGGAAGGATCAGCCCCAGCATTTT. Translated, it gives CASSPGTGKDQPQHF.

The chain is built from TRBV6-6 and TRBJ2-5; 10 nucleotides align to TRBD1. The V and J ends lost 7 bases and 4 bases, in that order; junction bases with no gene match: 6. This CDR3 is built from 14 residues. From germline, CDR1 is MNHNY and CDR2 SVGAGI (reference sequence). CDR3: CASTRQGARETQYF. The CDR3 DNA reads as TGTGCCAGCACCCGACAGGGGGCCAGAGAGACCCAGTACTTC.